This T cell receptor beta chain derives from a study of blood T cell repertoires in COVID-19. Study-wide context: The United States, Italy and Spain supplied acute and convalescent COVID-19 samples.

The germline CDR1 and CDR2 sequences are WNHNN and SYGVQD (reference sequence). This CDR3 is 16 amino acids long. With 0 bases clipped from V and 8 bases from J, the junction kept 8 bases outside the gene matches. Which cohort a participant joined came from the clinical history participants gave. Donors of Cohort 3 who recovered were those that had two negative PCRs, clearance, or symptom resolution. Original data processing: Estimated nucleated cell counts came from reference gene primer amplification. Some clones are missing from TCRdb's copy, which holds only in-frame ones; the method was immunoSEQ multiplex PCR. V and J calls and clone size are copied from that table; D and trimming were computed from the DNA. The profile shows approximately 480,000 clones, approximately 90% of them singletons.

The specimen was PBMCs or T cells enriched from blood (not recorded which). The TCR originated in a woman aged 18-29 years who had recovered from COVID-19. V and J are TRBV10-1 and TRBJ2-1; 9 bases map to TRBD1. Here the CDR3 DNA reads TGCGCCAGCAGTGAGTCTCGGGACAGGGACCTATATGAGCAGTTCTTC. Translation: CASSESRDRDLYEQFF.